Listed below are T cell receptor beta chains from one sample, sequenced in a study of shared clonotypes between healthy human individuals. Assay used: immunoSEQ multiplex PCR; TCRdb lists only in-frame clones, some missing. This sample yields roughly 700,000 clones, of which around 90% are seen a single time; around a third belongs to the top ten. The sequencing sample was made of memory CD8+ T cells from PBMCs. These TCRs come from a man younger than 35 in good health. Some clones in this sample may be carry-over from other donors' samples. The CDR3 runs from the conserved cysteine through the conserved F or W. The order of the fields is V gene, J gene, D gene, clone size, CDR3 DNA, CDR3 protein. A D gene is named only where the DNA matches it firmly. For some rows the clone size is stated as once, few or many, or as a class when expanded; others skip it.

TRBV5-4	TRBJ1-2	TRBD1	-	TGTGCCAGCAGCCCCGGGACAGGGCACTTTACTAACTATGGCTACACCTTC	CASSPGTGHFTNYGYTF
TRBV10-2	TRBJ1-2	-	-	TGCGCCAGCAGTGAGCTTCGACTGAAGAGCTACACCTTC	CASSELRLKSYTF
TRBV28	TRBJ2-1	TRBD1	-	TGTGCCAGCAGCGGGACAGCCTACAATGAGCAGTTCTTC	CASSGTAYNEQFF
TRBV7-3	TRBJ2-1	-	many	TGTGCCAGCAGCTTATCACCGAGGAGCGGAGAAAATGAGCAGTTCTTC	CASSLSPRSGENEQFF
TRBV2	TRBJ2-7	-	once	TGTGCCAGCAGTGAGGCGCCGAGACCCTACGAGCAGTACTTC	CASSEAPRPYEQYF
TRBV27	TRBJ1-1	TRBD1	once	TGTGCCAGCAAACCAGGGGGAATGAACACTGAAGCTTTCTTT	CASKPGGMNTEAFF
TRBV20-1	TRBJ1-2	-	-	TGCAGTGCTAGGGCCCTATATGGCTACACCTTC	CSARALYGYTF
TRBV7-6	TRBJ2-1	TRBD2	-	TGTGCCAGCAGCTTACTAGCGGGAGCCCACAATGAGCAGTTCTTC	CASSLLAGAHNEQFF
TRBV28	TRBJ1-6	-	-	TGTGCCAGCAGTCATACAGAAGGGGGATCACCCCTCCACTTT	CASSHTEGGSPLHF
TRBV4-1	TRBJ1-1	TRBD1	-	TGCGCCAGCAGCCAAGAGTCGTACCGACAGGGGAACACTGAAGCTTTCTTT	CASSQESYRQGNTEAFF
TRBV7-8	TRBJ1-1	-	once	TGTGCCAGCAGCCAAGACCGGGGAGATACTGAAGCTTTCTTT	CASSQDRGDTEAFF
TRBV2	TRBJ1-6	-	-	TGTGCCAGCAGCGAGACGGGTTATTCACCCCTCCACTTT	CASSETGYSPLHF
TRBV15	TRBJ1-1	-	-	TGTGCCACCAGCAGAGTTCTTCAAGGGGAAGCTTTCTTT	CATSRVLQGEAFF
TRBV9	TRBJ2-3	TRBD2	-	TGTGCCAGCAACAATGGGCTAGCGGGAAACGATAAGGTCACAGATACGCAGTATTTT	CASNNGLAGNDKVTDTQYF
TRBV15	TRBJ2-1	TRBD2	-	TGTGCCACCAGCAAGCGGGACTACTACAATGAGCAGTTCTTC	CATSKRDYYNEQFF
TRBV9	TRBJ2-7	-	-	TGTGCCAGCAGCGTAGCAGGCGGTGGTGGCGAGCAGTACTTC	CASSVAGGGGEQYF
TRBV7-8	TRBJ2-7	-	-	TGTGCCAGCAGCTTAGTTGGCGCAGCCTACGAGCAGTACTTC	CASSLVGAAYEQYF
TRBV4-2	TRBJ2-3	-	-	TGTGCCAGCAGCCCCTCACGGACCCGGGCCCCCACAGATACGCAGTATTTT	CASSPSRTRAPTDTQYF
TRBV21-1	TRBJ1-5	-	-	TGTGCCAGGATAGGCCGCGATCAGCCCCAGCATTTT	CARIGRDQPQHF
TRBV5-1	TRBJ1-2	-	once	TGCGCCAGCAGCCAGACACCTACAGGTTTCCCCTATGGCTACACCTTC	CASSQTPTGFPYGYTF
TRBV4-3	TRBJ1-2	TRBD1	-	TGCGCCAGCAGCCAAGAAGGGACAGGCTATGGCTACACCTTC	CASSQEGTGYGYTF
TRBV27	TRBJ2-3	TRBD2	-	TGTGCCAGCTGGGCACTGGTGGCTAGCGGGGGTTTGGATACGCAGTATTTT	CASWALVASGGLDTQYF
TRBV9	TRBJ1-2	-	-	TGTGCCAGCAGCGTAGGGACAGATATTGGCTACACCTTC	CASSVGTDIGYTF
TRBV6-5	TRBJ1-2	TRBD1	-	TGTGCCAGCAGTTACACCTCCGGGACAGGGCCCAATGGCTACACCTTC	CASSYTSGTGPNGYTF
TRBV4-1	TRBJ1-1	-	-	TGCGCCAGCAGCCACGGGGTATTCGCTGAAGCTTTCTTT	CASSHGVFAEAFF
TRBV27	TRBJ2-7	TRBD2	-	TGTGCCAGCAGAATTAGCGGGACCTACGAGCAGTACTTC	CASRISGTYEQYF
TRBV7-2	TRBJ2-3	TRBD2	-	TGTGCCAGCAGCTTAGTACTAGCGGGAGCAGATACGCAGTATTTT	CASSLVLAGADTQYF
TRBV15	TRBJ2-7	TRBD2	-	TGTGCCACCAGCAGACTTGGACTAGTGGACGAGCAGTACTTC	CATSRLGLVDEQYF
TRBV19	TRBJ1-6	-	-	TGTGCCACCCGGACAGATGTCATCGACTATAATTCACCCCTCCACTTT	CATRTDVIDYNSPLHF
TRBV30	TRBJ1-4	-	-	TGTGCCTGGAGTGGAGGGACCGCCGCGACTAATGAAAAACTGTTTTTT	CAWSGGTAATNEKLFF
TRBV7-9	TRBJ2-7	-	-	TGTGCCAGCAGCTTATCCGGGGGCGCATACGAGCAGTACTTC	CASSLSGGAYEQYF
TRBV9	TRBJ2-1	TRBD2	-	TGTGCCAGCAGCGTTACCGGGACTACCTTCGGGGAGCAGTTCTTC	CASSVTGTTFGEQFF
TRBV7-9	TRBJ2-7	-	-	TGTGCCAGCAGCTTATTGGGGGGCTACGAGCAGTACTTC	CASSLLGGYEQYF
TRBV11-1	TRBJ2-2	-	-	TGTGCCAGCAGCTTAGGGGCCTCCGCGGAGCTGTTTTTT	CASSLGASAELFF
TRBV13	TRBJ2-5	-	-	TGTGCCAGCAGCTTAGGTGGCAGTAGGCAAGAGACCCAGTACTTC	CASSLGGSRQETQYF
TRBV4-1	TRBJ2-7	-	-	TGCGCCAGCAGCCGGATATCGGGACGGATCTCCTACGAGCAGTACTTC	CASSRISGRISYEQYF
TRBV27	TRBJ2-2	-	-	TGTGCCAGCAGTTTGGTAGGCCGACCCGGGGAGCTGTTTTTT	CASSLVGRPGELFF
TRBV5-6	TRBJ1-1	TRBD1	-	TGTGCCAGCAGCGGAACACAGGGGTGGGCCACTGAAGCTTTCTTT	CASSGTQGWATEAFF
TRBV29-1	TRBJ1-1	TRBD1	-	TGCAGCGTGGGAGGGGGCAACACTGAAGCTTTCTTT	CSVGGGNTEAFF
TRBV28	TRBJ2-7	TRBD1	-	TGTGCCAGCAGCCTTGGGACAGGGTACGAGCAGTACTTC	CASSLGTGYEQYF
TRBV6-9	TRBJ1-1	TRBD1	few	TGTGCCAGCAGCCAAGGACAGGGTGTTAAGGAAGCTTTCTTT	CASSQGQGVKEAFF
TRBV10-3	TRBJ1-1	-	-	TGTGCCATCAGTGAGTCCGGGCAGGGGAACACTGAAGCTTTCTTT	CAISESGQGNTEAFF
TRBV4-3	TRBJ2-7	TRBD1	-	TGCGCCAGCAGCCAAGGTAGGGACAGGCCCGACGAGCAGTACTTC	CASSQGRDRPDEQYF
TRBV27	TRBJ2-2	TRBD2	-	TGTGCCAGCAAGGTACTAGCGGGAGCCACCGGGGAGCTGTTTTTT	CASKVLAGATGELFF
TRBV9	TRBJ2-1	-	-	TGTGCCAGCAGCGAGGACCTTGGTGCCTACAATGAGCAGTTCTTC	CASSEDLGAYNEQFF
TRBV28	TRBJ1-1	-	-	TGTGCCAGCAGTTTGATAAGAGGGGAAGGTAGGACTGAAGCTTTCTTT	CASSLIRGEGRTEAFF
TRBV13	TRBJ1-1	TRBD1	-	TGTGCCAGCAGCTCCGTCGCGGACAGGTGGAACATGAACACTGAAGCTTTCTTT	CASSSVADRWNMNTEAFF
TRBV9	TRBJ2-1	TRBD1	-	TGTGCCAGCAGCGTATTTGGACAGGGGGTTGGTGAGCAGTTCTTC	CASSVFGQGVGEQFF
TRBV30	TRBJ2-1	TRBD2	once	TGTGCCTGGAGTGGGCTAGCGGTGGATGAGAGCTCCTACAATGAGCAGTTCTTC	CAWSGLAVDESSYNEQFF
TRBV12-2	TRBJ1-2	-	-	TGTGCAAGTCGCTTAGTTATTCTGGGGATTTATGGCTACACCTTC	CASRLVILGIYGYTF
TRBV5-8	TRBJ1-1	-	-	TGTGCCAGCAGCTTGGGTCTCGAGGGGATTGGGCTGAACACTGAAGCTTTCTTT	CASSLGLEGIGLNTEAFF
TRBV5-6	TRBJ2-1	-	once	TGTGCCAGCAGCTGGAATATTGAGGGGAATGAGCAGTTCTTC	CASSWNIEGNEQFF
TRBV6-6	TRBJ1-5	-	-	TGTGCCAGCAGTTACGGTCTGGGACCCCAGCATTTT	CASSYGLGPQHF
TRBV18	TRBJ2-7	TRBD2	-	TGTGCCAGCTCACCACCTAGCGGGCACTACGAGCAGTACTTC	CASSPPSGHYEQYF
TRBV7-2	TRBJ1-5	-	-	TGTGCCAGCAGCCTAGGCGGGTTCGCTTTACGGCCCCAGCATTTT	CASSLGGFALRPQHF
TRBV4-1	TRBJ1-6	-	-	TGCGCCAGCAGCCAAGTAACTGGGCGCAACTCACCCCTCCACTTT	CASSQVTGRNSPLHF
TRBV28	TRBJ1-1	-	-	TGTGCCAGCAGTTCCGAAGACGGGGGAGGCACTGAAGCTTTCTTT	CASSSEDGGGTEAFF
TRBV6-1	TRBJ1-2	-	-	TGTGCCAGCAGTGACCGACAGGACAACTATGGCTACACCTTC	CASSDRQDNYGYTF
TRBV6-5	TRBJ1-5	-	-	TGTGCCAGCAGTTACTCTCGGGGGGCTAATCAGCCCCAGCATTTT	CASSYSRGANQPQHF